Listed below are T cell receptor beta chains from one sample, sequenced in a study of blood T cells in healthy people across ages. From the 5' RACE reads, TCRdb called clonotypes with MiXCR, one entry per CDR3 protein. The data show about a million distinct CDR3 sequences, more than 30% seen once. The sequenced sample was blood. The receptors stem from a man between 18 and 35 years old in good health. CDR3s include the opening cysteine and the closing phenylalanine or tryptophan. The size field is filled for only some rows; it gives once, few, many or a size class.

clone size	CDR3 length	V gene	J gene	CDR3 protein
.	15	TRBV5-1	TRBJ2-3	CASSPTSGAADTQYF
.	16	TRBV7-3	TRBJ2-3	CASSPMGGTSTDTQYF
.	14	TRBV24-1	TRBJ2-3	CATSAGQEGDTQYF
.	15	TRBV5-1	.	CASSLGPSTKNIQYF
few	16	TRBV20-1	TRBJ2-1	CSARDQGYSSYNEQFF
.	16	TRBV9	TRBJ1-5	CASSVVVTPSNQPQHF
.	11	TRBV29-1	TRBJ2-7	CSVGENNEQYF
.	14	TRBV7-3	TRBJ1-1	CASSLNPGNTEAFF
few	15	TRBV12-3/TRBV12-4	TRBJ2-7	CASSLGSGGGFEQYF
.	14	TRBV6-2/TRBV6-3	TRBJ2-7	CASSDNSRPHEQYF
few	14	TRBV29-1	TRBJ2-7	CSVEQGKGLYEQYF
.	14	TRBV7-6	TRBJ2-7	CASSLAAGVDEQYF
.	15	TRBV20-1	.	CSARPSDRAFYEQYF